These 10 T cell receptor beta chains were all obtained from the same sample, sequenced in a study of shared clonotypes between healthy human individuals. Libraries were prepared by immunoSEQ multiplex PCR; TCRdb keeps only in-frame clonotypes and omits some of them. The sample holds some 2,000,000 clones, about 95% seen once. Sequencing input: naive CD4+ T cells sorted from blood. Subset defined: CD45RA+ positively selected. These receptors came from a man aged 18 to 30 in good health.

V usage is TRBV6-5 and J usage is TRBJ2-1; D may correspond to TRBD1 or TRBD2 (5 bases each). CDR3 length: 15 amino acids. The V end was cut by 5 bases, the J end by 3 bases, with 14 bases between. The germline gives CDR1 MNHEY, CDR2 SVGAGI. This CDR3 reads CASSLDWGNYNEQFF. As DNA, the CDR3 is TGTGCCAGCAGTCTTGACTGGGGGAACTACAATGAGCAGTTCTTC.

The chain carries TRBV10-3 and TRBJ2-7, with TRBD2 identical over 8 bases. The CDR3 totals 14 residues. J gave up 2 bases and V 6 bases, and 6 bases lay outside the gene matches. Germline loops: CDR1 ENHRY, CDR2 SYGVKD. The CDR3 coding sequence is TGTGCCATCAGGGGGACTAGAGGGGCCTACGAGCAGTACTTC. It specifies CAIRGTRGAYEQYF.

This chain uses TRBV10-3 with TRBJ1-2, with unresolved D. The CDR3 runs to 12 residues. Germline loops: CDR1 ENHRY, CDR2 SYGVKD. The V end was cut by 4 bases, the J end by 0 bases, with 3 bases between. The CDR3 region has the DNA TGTGCCATCAGTGGGGCTAACTATGGCTACACCTTC. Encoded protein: CAISGANYGYTF.

The DNA for the CDR3 is TGTGCCACCTCGAGGGGGTTGGATGAAAAACTGTTTTTT. Translating gives CATSRGLDEKLFF. The V call is TRBV6-5, the J call TRBJ1-4, with a weak D call TRBD1 (6 bases). CDR3 size: 13 residues. CDR1 is MNHEY and CDR2 is SVGAGI in the germline V gene. Trimming stripped 10 bases from V and 6 bases from J, with 15 bases between.

CDR3 region: CASSIHSSYNSPLHF. For the CDR3, the DNA is TGTGCCAGCAGTATACATAGCTCCTATAATTCACCCCTCCACTTT. The J gene is TRBJ1-6, the V gene TRBV6-5; D remains unclear. CDR1 MNHEY and CDR2 SVGAGI come from the germline V gene. V was pared by 5 bases and J by 0 bases, with 8 bases between. The CDR3 runs to 15 residues.

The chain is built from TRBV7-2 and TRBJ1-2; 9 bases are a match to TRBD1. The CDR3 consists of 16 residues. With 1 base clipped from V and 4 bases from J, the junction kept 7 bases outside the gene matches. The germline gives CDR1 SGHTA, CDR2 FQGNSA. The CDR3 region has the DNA TGTGCCAGCAGCTTAGAGCCCGGGACAGGGTCCTATGGCTACACCTTC. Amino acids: CASSLEPGTGSYGYTF.

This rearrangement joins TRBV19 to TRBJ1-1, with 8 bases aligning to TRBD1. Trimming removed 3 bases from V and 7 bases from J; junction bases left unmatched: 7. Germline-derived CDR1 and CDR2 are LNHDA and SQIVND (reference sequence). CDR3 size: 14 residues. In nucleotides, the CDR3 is TGTGCCAGTAGTATTCCCGGGGACAGGAGTGAAGCTTTCTTT. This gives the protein CASSIPGDRSEAFF.

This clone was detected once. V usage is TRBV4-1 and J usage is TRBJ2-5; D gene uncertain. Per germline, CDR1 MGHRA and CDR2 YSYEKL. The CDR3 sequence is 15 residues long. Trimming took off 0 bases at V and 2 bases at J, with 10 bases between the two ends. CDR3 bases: TGCGCCAGCAGCCAAGACCAGGACCATCAAGAGACCCAGTACTTC. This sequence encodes CASSQDQDHQETQYF.

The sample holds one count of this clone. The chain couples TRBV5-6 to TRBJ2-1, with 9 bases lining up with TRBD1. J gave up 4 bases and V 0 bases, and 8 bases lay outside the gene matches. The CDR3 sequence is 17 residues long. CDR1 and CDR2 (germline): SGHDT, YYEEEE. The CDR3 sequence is CASSLGTGGRYYNEQFF. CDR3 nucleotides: TGTGCCAGCAGCTTGGGTACAGGGGGCAGGTATTACAATGAGCAGTTCTTC.

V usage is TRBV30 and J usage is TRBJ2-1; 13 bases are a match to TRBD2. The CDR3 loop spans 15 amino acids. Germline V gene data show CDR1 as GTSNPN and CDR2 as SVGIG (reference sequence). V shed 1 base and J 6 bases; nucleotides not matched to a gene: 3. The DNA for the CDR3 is TGTGCCTGGAGTGACGGACTAGCGGGAGTCAATGAGCAGTTCTTC. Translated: CAWSDGLAGVNEQFF.